The rows below give T cell receptor beta chains drawn from one sample of a study of regulatory dendritic cells for organ transplantation. Assay: immunoSEQ multiplex PCR; the TCRdb copy retains only in-frame clones and omits some. The table records fewer than 25,000 clones, around two thirds of them present only once. Material: memory CD4+ T cells from blood. The source is a human donor in good health. Both conserved end residues are part of each CDR3. The D gene is left open where the match is weak. The size of a clone is reported for some rows only, either as once, few or many, or as a class for expanded clones.

clone_size: -; j_call: TRBJ1-5; d_call: -; v_call: TRBV12-5; cdr3_aa: CASGLSGQPQHF; cdr3_nt: TGTGCTAGTGGTTTGTCGGGTCAGCCCCAGCATTTT
clone_size: few; j_call: TRBJ1-1; d_call: TRBD1; v_call: TRBV7-9; cdr3_aa: CASSWGQGETEAFF; cdr3_nt: TGTGCCAGCAGTTGGGGACAGGGAGAGACTGAAGCTTTCTTT
clone_size: -; j_call: TRBJ1-4; d_call: TRBD1; v_call: TRBV5-1; cdr3_aa: CASSLGQGREKLFF; cdr3_nt: TGCGCCAGCAGCTTAGGACAGGGGCGAGAAAAACTGTTTTTT
clone_size: -; j_call: TRBJ1-1; d_call: -; v_call: TRBV5-6; cdr3_aa: CASSLWGDSRGEAFF; cdr3_nt: TGTGCCAGCAGCTTGTGGGGCGACTCGCGGGGTGAAGCTTTCTTT
clone_size: once; j_call: TRBJ2-1; d_call: -; v_call: TRBV5-1; cdr3_aa: CASSRGQLNEQFF; cdr3_nt: TGCGCCAGCAGTCGTGGACAGCTTAATGAGCAGTTCTTC
clone_size: -; j_call: TRBJ1-1; d_call: -; v_call: TRBV6-1; cdr3_aa: CASSEKTMEAFF; cdr3_nt: TGTGCCAGCAGTGAAAAGACAATGGAAGCTTTCTTT
clone_size: -; j_call: TRBJ2-4; d_call: -; v_call: TRBV6-5; cdr3_aa: CASSPNLAKNIQYF; cdr3_nt: TGTGCCAGCAGTCCTAACCTAGCCAAAAACATTCAGTACTTC
clone_size: once; j_call: TRBJ2-2; d_call: -; v_call: TRBV5-1; cdr3_aa: CASSLMAGETGELFF; cdr3_nt: TGCGCCAGCAGCTTGATGGCAGGGGAAACCGGGGAGCTGTTTTTT
clone_size: -; j_call: TRBJ2-1; d_call: TRBD2; v_call: TRBV7-2; cdr3_aa: CASSLLAGGQRGQFF; cdr3_nt: TGTGCCAGCAGCTTGCTAGCGGGGGGGCAGAGAGGGCAGTTCTTC
clone_size: few; j_call: TRBJ1-2; d_call: -; v_call: TRBV27; cdr3_aa: CASSLQGYGYTF; cdr3_nt: TGTGCCAGCAGTTTACAGGGGTATGGCTACACCTTC
clone_size: -; j_call: TRBJ2-2; d_call: TRBD2; v_call: TRBV7-9; cdr3_aa: CASSYHSGGNTGELFF; cdr3_nt: TGTGCCAGCAGCTACCACAGCGGGGGTAACACCGGGGAGCTGTTTTTT
clone_size: -; j_call: TRBJ1-1; d_call: -; v_call: TRBV6-5; cdr3_aa: CASTGQFSEAFF; cdr3_nt: TGTGCCAGCACTGGGCAGTTTTCTGAAGCTTTCTTT
clone_size: -; j_call: TRBJ2-7; d_call: TRBD1; v_call: TRBV28; cdr3_aa: CASSPQGTGDAYEQYF; cdr3_nt: TGTGCCAGCAGTCCCCAAGGGACAGGGGATGCCTACGAGCAGTACTTC
clone_size: -; j_call: TRBJ1-4; d_call: TRBD1; v_call: TRBV2; cdr3_aa: CASRSGGAGEKLFF; cdr3_nt: TGTGCCAGCAGGTCAGGGGGCGCAGGTGAAAAACTGTTTTTT
clone_size: -; j_call: TRBJ2-3; d_call: -; v_call: TRBV2; cdr3_aa: CASSRQSFSTDTQYF; cdr3_nt: TGTGCCAGCAGTAGACAGTCTTTTAGCACAGATACGCAGTATTTT
clone_size: -; j_call: TRBJ2-2; d_call: -; v_call: TRBV5-1; cdr3_aa: CASSRTSDPTGELFF; cdr3_nt: TGCGCCAGCAGCCGTACAAGCGACCCCACCGGGGAGCTGTTTTTT
clone_size: -; j_call: TRBJ1-5; d_call: TRBD1; v_call: TRBV7-9; cdr3_aa: CASSSYRDRINQPQHF; cdr3_nt: TGTGCCAGCAGCTCGTACCGGGACAGGATTAATCAGCCCCAGCATTTT
clone_size: -; j_call: TRBJ2-5; d_call: TRBD1; v_call: TRBV18; cdr3_aa: CASSGGQQETQYF; cdr3_nt: TGTGCCAGCTCAGGGGGACAGCAAGAGACCCAGTACTTC
clone_size: once; j_call: TRBJ2-5; d_call: -; v_call: TRBV7-2; cdr3_aa: CASSLAGMETQYF; cdr3_nt: TGTGCCAGCAGCTTAGCCGGTATGGAGACCCAGTACTTC
clone_size: -; j_call: TRBJ1-1; d_call: TRBD1; v_call: TRBV7-8; cdr3_aa: CASSYRDRNTEAFF; cdr3_nt: TGTGCCAGCAGCTACCGGGACAGGAACACTGAAGCTTTCTTT
clone_size: -; j_call: TRBJ1-2; d_call: TRBD1; v_call: TRBV19; cdr3_aa: CASSIGDRDYGYTF; cdr3_nt: TGTGCCAGTAGTATTGGCGACAGGGACTATGGCTACACCTTC
clone_size: -; j_call: TRBJ2-7; d_call: TRBD1; v_call: TRBV5-4; cdr3_aa: CASSLWGTGGPYEQYF; cdr3_nt: TGTGCCAGCAGCTTGTGGGGGACAGGGGGTCCCTACGAGCAGTACTTC
clone_size: -; j_call: TRBJ1-2; d_call: TRBD1; v_call: TRBV7-2; cdr3_aa: CASSLDRGNIVIGYTF; cdr3_nt: TGTGCCAGCAGCTTAGACAGGGGGAACATCGTTATAGGCTACACCTTC
clone_size: -; j_call: TRBJ2-2; d_call: -; v_call: TRBV19; cdr3_aa: CASSIPRGGDTGELFF; cdr3_nt: TGTGCCAGTAGTATCCCCAGAGGGGGGGACACCGGGGAGCTGTTTTTT
clone_size: few; j_call: TRBJ1-6; d_call: -; v_call: TRBV7-3; cdr3_aa: CASSSRPERNSPLHF; cdr3_nt: TGTGCCAGCAGCTCACGACCGGAGAGGAATTCACCCCTCCACTTT
clone_size: -; j_call: TRBJ1-4; d_call: -; v_call: TRBV5-1; cdr3_aa: CASSLSGEEKLFF; cdr3_nt: TGCGCCAGCAGCTTGTCAGGGGAGGAAAAACTGTTTTTT
clone_size: -; j_call: TRBJ1-4; d_call: -; v_call: TRBV2; cdr3_aa: CASSDQGFATNEKLFF; cdr3_nt: TGTGCCAGCAGTGATCAGGGCTTTGCAACTAATGAAAAACTGTTTTTT
clone_size: -; j_call: TRBJ1-1; d_call: -; v_call: TRBV9; cdr3_aa: CASSPIPGNTEAFF; cdr3_nt: TGTGCCAGCAGCCCCATTCCGGGGAACACTGAAGCTTTCTTT
clone_size: -; j_call: TRBJ1-3; d_call: -; v_call: TRBV19; cdr3_aa: CASTTIPGGLSGNTIYF; cdr3_nt: TGTGCCAGTACAACAATTCCGGGTGGTTTATCTGGAAACACCATATATTTT
clone_size: -; j_call: TRBJ2-7; d_call: TRBD2; v_call: TRBV9; cdr3_aa: CASSVGLAGAYEQYF; cdr3_nt: TGTGCCAGCAGCGTAGGGCTAGCGGGGGCCTACGAGCAGTACTTC
clone_size: -; j_call: TRBJ1-5; d_call: -; v_call: TRBV4-1; cdr3_aa: CASSQWRSDQPQHF; cdr3_nt: TGCGCCAGCAGCCAATGGAGGAGTGATCAGCCCCAGCATTTT
clone_size: -; j_call: TRBJ1-2; d_call: -; v_call: TRBV5-4; cdr3_aa: CASSFMGAGYTF; cdr3_nt: TGTGCCAGCAGCTTTATGGGGGCTGGCTACACCTTC
clone_size: -; j_call: TRBJ2-3; d_call: TRBD2; v_call: TRBV7-2; cdr3_aa: CATGLEIRDTQYF; cdr3_nt: TGTGCCACCGGACTAGAAATCAGAGATACGCAGTATTTT
clone_size: once; j_call: TRBJ2-6; d_call: TRBD2; v_call: TRBV7-8; cdr3_aa: CASSLQRRGLSSGANVLTF; cdr3_nt: TGTGCCAGCAGCCTCCAGCGTCGGGGACTAAGCTCTGGGGCCAACGTCCTGACTTTC
clone_size: once; j_call: TRBJ1-6; d_call: -; v_call: TRBV5-1; cdr3_aa: CASSIRQNSPLHF; cdr3_nt: TGCGCCAGCAGCATCAGACAGAATTCACCCCTCCACTTT
clone_size: -; j_call: TRBJ1-1; d_call: -; v_call: TRBV10-3; cdr3_aa: CAIKTEYMNTEAFF; cdr3_nt: TGTGCCATCAAGACAGAATACATGAACACTGAAGCTTTCTTT
clone_size: -; j_call: TRBJ2-1; d_call: TRBD2; v_call: TRBV5-6; cdr3_aa: CASIPGGTSDHNEQFF; cdr3_nt: TGTGCCAGCATCCCGGGCGGGACTAGCGATCACAATGAGCAGTTCTTC
clone_size: -; j_call: TRBJ2-1; d_call: -; v_call: TRBV5-4; cdr3_aa: CASSLYELSYNEQFF; cdr3_nt: TGTGCCAGCAGCTTGTATGAACTCTCCTACAATGAGCAGTTCTTC
clone_size: -; j_call: TRBJ2-2; d_call: TRBD1; v_call: TRBV11-2; cdr3_aa: CASSLPGQGAGGELFF; cdr3_nt: TGTGCCAGCAGCTTGCCGGGACAGGGGGCCGGCGGGGAGCTGTTTTTT
clone_size: -; j_call: TRBJ1-4; d_call: -; v_call: TRBV21-1; cdr3_aa: CASSALDRLNEKLFF; cdr3_nt: TGTGCCAGCAGTGCTTTGGACAGGCTGAATGAAAAACTGTTTTTT
clone_size: -; j_call: TRBJ1-4; d_call: -; v_call: TRBV5-1; cdr3_aa: CASSLQEKKEKLFF; cdr3_nt: TGCGCCAGCAGCTTACAGGAAAAGAAGGAAAAACTGTTTTTT
clone_size: -; j_call: TRBJ2-5; d_call: -; v_call: TRBV7-9; cdr3_aa: CASSVLASETQYF; cdr3_nt: TGTGCCAGCAGCGTACTAGCCTCAGAGACCCAGTACTTC
clone_size: -; j_call: TRBJ1-4; d_call: -; v_call: TRBV6-5; cdr3_aa: CASSYFRNEKLFF; cdr3_nt: TGTGCCAGCAGTTACTTCAGGAATGAAAAACTGTTTTTT
clone_size: few; j_call: TRBJ1-6; d_call: -; v_call: TRBV7-9; cdr3_aa: CASSLQGVESPLHF; cdr3_nt: TGTGCCAGCAGCTTACAGGGTGTGGAATCACCCCTCCACTTT
clone_size: -; j_call: TRBJ2-3; d_call: -; v_call: TRBV2; cdr3_aa: CASSPGWTDTQYF; cdr3_nt: TGTGCCAGCAGTCCAGGGTGGACAGATACGCAGTATTTT
clone_size: -; j_call: TRBJ2-1; d_call: -; v_call: TRBV2; cdr3_aa: CASKIIREREQFF; cdr3_nt: TGTGCCAGCAAAATTATAAGGGAGAGAGAGCAGTTCTTC
clone_size: -; j_call: TRBJ1-2; d_call: -; v_call: TRBV5-6; cdr3_aa: CASSPGRSGGYTF; cdr3_nt: TGTGCCAGCAGCCCTGGAAGGTCAGGAGGCTACACCTTC
clone_size: few; j_call: TRBJ1-6; d_call: -; v_call: TRBV6-1; cdr3_aa: CASSGQGGNSPLHF; cdr3_nt: TGTGCCAGCAGTGGGCAGGGAGGGAATTCACCCCTCCACTTT
clone_size: -; j_call: TRBJ2-1; d_call: -; v_call: TRBV19; cdr3_aa: CASTPDSSYNEQFF; cdr3_nt: TGTGCCAGTACCCCCGACAGTTCCTACAATGAGCAGTTCTTC